Described below is a single T cell receptor (beta chain) sequence and its context. This CDR3 has 16 amino acids. The entry originates in a study of blood T cell repertoires in COVID-19. Across the whole study: The United States, Italy and Spain were the sources of the acute and convalescent COVID-19 samples. The cDNA or gDNA used as material had been derived from T cells, B-cell-depleted T cells, or PBMCs.

Here immunoSEQ multiplex PCR was the method, and the copy in TCRdb shows in-frame clones only, minus some. The sample carries about 220,000 clones, around 84% recorded once. The origin of this receptor is a woman aged 60 to 75 who had recovered from COVID-19. V is TRBV21-1 and J is TRBJ2-7; TRBD1 is the table's D call, not checked against the DNA. TRBV21-1 is labeled a pseudogene. Sample: peripheral blood. The CDR3, as DNA: TGTGCCAGCAGCAAACCGGACAGGGTGGTTTATCACGAGCAGTACTTC. Its translation: CASSKPDRVVYHEQYF.